Sequencing of this TCR beta chain was carried out in a study of Ad26.COV2.S vaccination and SARS-CoV-2 variants. Study at large: Ad26.COV2.S was injected intramuscularly once or twice, 56 days apart. Study-wide findings and caveats: Placebo recipients trailed vaccine recipients in spike-specific TCR breadth. The analyses of TCR breadth and depth may have understated the size of total T cell responses.

Comment on this clone: Its matching antigen is unknown.

Using immunoSEQ multiplex PCR, the repertoire was profiled, and TCRdb retains in-frame clones only, with some absent. Seen here are more than 300,000 clones, 85% observed once, and the top ten hold 2.1%. Treatment specified: about 20 received Ad26.COV2.S at low or high dose, single or two shots; about 5 received placebo; per-sample allocation not given. The samples date from day 63 after the first vaccine or placebo injection. A Boston adult aged 18-55 years was the donor. Sequenced here: peripheral blood, sampled in a trial of Ad26.COV2.S vaccine versus placebo. The sequence came from a person between 18 and 65 years old who received the Ad26.COV2.S COVID-19 vaccine or a placebo.

CDR3 nucleotide sequence: TGTGCCAGCAGCCTCACGGTCTCTTCGGGACAGGTAGTGGAGCCCCAGCATTTT. The encoded protein is CASSLTVSSGQVVEPQHF. The chain couples TRBV5-5 to TRBJ1-5; 8 nucleotides align to TRBD1. Germline loops: CDR1 SGHKS, CDR2 YYEKEE (reference sequence). Losses at the gene ends were 4 bases for V and 8 bases for J; bases not matched to a gene: 20. The CDR3 consists of 18 residues.